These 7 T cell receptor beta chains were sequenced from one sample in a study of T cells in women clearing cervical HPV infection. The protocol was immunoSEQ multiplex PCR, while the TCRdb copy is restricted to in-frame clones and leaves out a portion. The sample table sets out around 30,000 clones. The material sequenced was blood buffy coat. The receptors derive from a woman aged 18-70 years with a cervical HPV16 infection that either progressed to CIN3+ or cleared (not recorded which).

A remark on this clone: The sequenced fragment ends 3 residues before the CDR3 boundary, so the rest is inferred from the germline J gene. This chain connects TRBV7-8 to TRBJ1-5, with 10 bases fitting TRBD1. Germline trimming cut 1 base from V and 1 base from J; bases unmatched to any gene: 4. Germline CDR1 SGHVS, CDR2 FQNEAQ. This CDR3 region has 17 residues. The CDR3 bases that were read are TGTGCCAGCAGCTTAGGGACAGGGGGAGGGAGCAATCAGCCC. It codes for CASSLGTGGGSNQP. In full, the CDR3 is CASSLGTGGGSNQPQHF.

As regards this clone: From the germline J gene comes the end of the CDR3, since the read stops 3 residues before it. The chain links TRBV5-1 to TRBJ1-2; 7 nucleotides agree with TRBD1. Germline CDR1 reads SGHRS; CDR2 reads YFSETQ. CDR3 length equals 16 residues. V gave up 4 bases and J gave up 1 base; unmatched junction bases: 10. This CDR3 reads CASSIQGIPSNYGYTF. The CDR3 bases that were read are TGCGCCAGCAGCATACAGGGGATTCCAAGTAACTATGGC. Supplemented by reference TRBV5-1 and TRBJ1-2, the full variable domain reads KAGVTQTPRYLIKTRGQQVTLSCSPISGHRSVSWYQQTPGQGLQFLFEYFSETQRNKGNFPGRFSGRQFSNSRSEMNVSTLELGDSALYLCASSIQGIPSNYGYTFGSGTRLTVV.

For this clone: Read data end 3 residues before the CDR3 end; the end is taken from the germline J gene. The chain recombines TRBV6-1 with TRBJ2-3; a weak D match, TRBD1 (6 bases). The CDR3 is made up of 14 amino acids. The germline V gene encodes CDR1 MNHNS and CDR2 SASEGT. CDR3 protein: CASSEMGAGETQYF. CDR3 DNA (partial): TGTGCCAGCAGTGAGATGGGGGCAGGAGAGACG.

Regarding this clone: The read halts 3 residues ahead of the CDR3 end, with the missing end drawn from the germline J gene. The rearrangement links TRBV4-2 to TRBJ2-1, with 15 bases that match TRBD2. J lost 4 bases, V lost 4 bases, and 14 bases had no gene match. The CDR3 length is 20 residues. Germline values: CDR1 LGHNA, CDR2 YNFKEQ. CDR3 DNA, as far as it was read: TGTGCCAGCAGCCCCCCCCGGACTAGCGGGGGGGTGGGGGGTTACAATGAG. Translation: CASSPPRTSGGVGGYNE. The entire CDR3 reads CASSPPRTSGGVGGYNEQFF.

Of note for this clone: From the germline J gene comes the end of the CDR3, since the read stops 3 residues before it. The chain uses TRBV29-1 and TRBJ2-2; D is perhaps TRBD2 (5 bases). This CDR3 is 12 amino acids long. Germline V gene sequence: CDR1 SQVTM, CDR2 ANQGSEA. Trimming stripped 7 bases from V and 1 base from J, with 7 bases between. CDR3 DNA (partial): TGCAGCGCGGGGAAGAACACCGGGGAG. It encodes CSAGKNTGE. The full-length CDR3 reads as CSAGKNTGELFF.

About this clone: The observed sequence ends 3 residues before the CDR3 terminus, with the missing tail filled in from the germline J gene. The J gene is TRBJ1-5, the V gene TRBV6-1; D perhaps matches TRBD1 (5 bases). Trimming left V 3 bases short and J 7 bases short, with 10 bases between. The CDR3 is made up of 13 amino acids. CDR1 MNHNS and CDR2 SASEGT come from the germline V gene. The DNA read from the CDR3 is TGTGCCAGCAGTGAGACAGTAGGACAGCCC. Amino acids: CASSETVGQP. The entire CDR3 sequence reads CASSETVGQPQHF.

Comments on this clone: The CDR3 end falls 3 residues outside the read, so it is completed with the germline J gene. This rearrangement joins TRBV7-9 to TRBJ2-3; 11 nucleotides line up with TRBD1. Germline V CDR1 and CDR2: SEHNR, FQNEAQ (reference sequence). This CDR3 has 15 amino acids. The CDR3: CASSSGQGVSQPQYF. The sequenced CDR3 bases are TGTGCCAGCAGCTCGGGACAGGGGGTCTCGCAGCCG.